This TCR beta chain was sequenced for a study of regulatory T cells in long-lasting Graves disease. Overall study results and limits: Exclusively peripheral blood, rather than thyroid tissue, was studied. A greater number of public clonotypes (about 3,000) was shared by persistent patients than by new patients (roughly 930).

The CDR3 loop spans 16 amino acids. V shed 5 bases, J shed 8 bases, and the junction held 12 bases outside the gene matches. The germline V gene encodes CDR1 DFQATT and CDR2 SNEGSKA (reference sequence). To make TCR beta libraries, researchers used iRepertoire HTBI primers and Arm-PCR of CDR3 regions. Using its own MiXCR run on the multiplex PCR reads, TCRdb lists one record per CDR3 protein. The table records a few hundred thousand distinct CDR3 sequences, around 20% of them present only once. Specified time point: newly diagnosed GD, antithyroid drugs for less than 3 months. With RNA extracted from PBMCs as input, the TCR library was made. Remarks on this clonotype: As yet, its antigen is unknown.

V is TRBV20-1 and J is TRBJ2-1; TRBD2 aligns across 13 bases. This sequence originates from a female donor with Graves disease. The sequenced sample was peripheral blood mononuclear cells (PBMCs), obtained at new diagnosis, from a patient treated with antithyroid drugs. CDR3: CSAHKPGTSGIDEQFF. Here the CDR3 DNA reads TGCAGTGCTCACAAACCGGGGACTAGCGGGATAGATGAGCAGTTCTTC.